This T cell receptor beta chain comes out of a study of tumor and adjacent non-tumor tissue in lung cancer. Study background: Patients comprised some eleven adenocarcinoma, a couple of squamous cell carcinoma and 1 small cell lung cancer. Each sample yielded 4 million to 4.5 million productive TCRbeta reads on average.

Notes on the study in general: Compared with tumor, normal lung showed significantly lower TCR diversity.

The library came from three nested PCR rounds adapted from ARM-PCR protocols. TCRdb reanalysed the multiplex PCR reads using MiXCR and keeps one entry per CDR3 protein. The table has some 100,000 distinct CDR3 sequences, roughly 80% seen once. In regard to this clonotype: Antigen: not known.

The V gene lost 7 bases and the J gene lost 13 bases, with 19 bases spanning the gap. CDR1 is SGHDN and CDR2 is FVKESK in the germline V gene. The CDR3 has 12 residues. RNA was extracted from bulk tissue without any cell sorting. Donors were chemotherapy-naive, newly diagnosed lung cancer surgical patients in China, August–late 2014. Material: lung tumor tissue. The TCR was taken from a woman aged 60-75 years with non-small cell lung cancer. The J gene is TRBJ1-2, the V gene TRBV14, with D possibly being TRBD1 (5 bases). As DNA, the CDR3 is TGTGCCAGCATACACCCGGGCGGGGCTAGCACCTTC. This encodes CASIHPGGASTF.